The 24 T cell receptor beta chains reported below all come from one sample, sequenced in a study of shared clonotypes between healthy human individuals. Measured with immunoSEQ multiplex PCR; TCRdb has only the in-frame clones, and not every one. The table lists some 2,400,000 clones, approximately 94% of them singletons. The specimen sequenced was naive CD4+ T cells sorted from blood. Subset reported: CD45RA+ positively selected. These receptors originate from a man aged 18 to 35 in good health.

The chain is built from TRBV25-1 and TRBJ2-1; 11 bases fit TRBD2. The CDR3 is made up of 15 amino acids. After removal of 5 bases from V and 7 bases from J, the junction contained 7 bases not matched to a gene. From germline, CDR1 is MGHDK and CDR2 SYGVNS. The CDR3 DNA reads as TGTGCCAGCAGTACCGACCTAGCGGGGGGAAATGAGCAGTTCTTC. As protein: CASSTDLAGGNEQFF.

Notes on this clone: Distinct nucleotide sequences in the sample also encode this CDR3. The gene calls are TRBV10-3 and TRBJ1-2; D gene uncertain. V lost 4 bases, J lost 1 base, and 7 bases lay in between. Germline V gene sequence: CDR1 ENHRY, CDR2 SYGVKD. The CDR3 sequence is 13 residues long. Here the CDR3 DNA reads TGTGCCATCAGTGCCGACGGTAACTATGGCTACACCTTC. This gives the protein CAISADGNYGYTF.

The chain carries TRBV5-1 and TRBJ1-5, with 10 bases matching TRBD1. The junction had 9 bases not matched to a gene; V was cut back by 0 bases and J by 3 bases. The CDR3 has 18 amino acids. Germline V gene sequence: CDR1 SGHRS, CDR2 YFSETQ. This CDR3 reads CASSLAPGQGTVNQPQHF. CDR3 bases: TGCGCCAGCAGCTTGGCCCCGGGACAGGGGACCGTCAATCAGCCCCAGCATTTT.

The chain is built from TRBV7-8 and TRBJ2-4; TRBD2 agrees at 8 bases. The CDR3 has 14 residues. V lost 5 bases, J lost 7 bases, and 7 bases stayed unmatched. The V gene's germline CDR1 is SGHVS and CDR2 FQNEAQ. The CDR3 protein is CASSAGLAGNIQYF. Written as DNA, the CDR3 is TGTGCCAGCAGCGCCGGACTAGCCGGTAACATTCAGTACTTC.

This chain links TRBV6-5 with TRBJ2-1; D perhaps matches TRBD2 (5 bases). The CDR3 consists of 13 residues. Germline V gives CDR1 MNHEY, CDR2 SVGAGI. Trimming stripped 5 bases from V and 4 bases from J, with 9 bases between. In DNA form, the CDR3 reads TGTGCCAGCAGTAAGAGCGGTTACAATGAGCAGTTCTTC. It yields the protein CASSKSGYNEQFF.

V gene TRBV5-4 combines with J gene TRBJ2-1; either TRBD1 or TRBD2 may fit D (6 bases each). CDR1 SGHNT and CDR2 YYREEE come from the germline V gene (reference sequence). Trimming pared 5 bases from V and 5 bases from J, leaving 11 bases between. This CDR3 comprises 13 residues. The CDR3 DNA reads TGTGCCAGCAGTGGGGGGCTTCACAATGAGCAGTTCTTC. This codes for CASSGGLHNEQFF.

Turning to this clone: Other DNA variants within this sample encode the same CDR3. The chain uses TRBV7-2 and TRBJ2-3, with TRBD2 matching over 10 bases. The CDR3 has 15 amino acids. CDR1 SGHTA and CDR2 FQGNSA come from the germline V gene. The trim removed 6 bases at V and 4 bases at J, leaving 7 bases unmatched. The CDR3 is CASSVSGRAPDTQYF. CDR3 DNA sequence: TGTGCCAGCAGTGTGAGCGGGAGGGCCCCAGATACGCAGTATTTT.

V and J are TRBV9 and TRBJ2-1, with TRBD2 matching 8 bases. Trimming took 0 bases from V and 2 from J; bases not matched to a gene: 1. There are 15 residues in the CDR3. Per germline, CDR1 SGDLS and CDR2 YYNGEE. The CDR3 loop is CASSVETSAYNEQFF. CDR3 coding DNA: TGTGCCAGCAGCGTAGAGACTAGCGCCTACAATGAGCAGTTCTTC.

Notes on this clone: Other DNA sequences in the same sample also yield this CDR3. The V and J genes are TRBV6-5 and TRBJ1-2; D remains unclear. Trimming left V 6 bases short and J 7 bases short, with 9 bases between. CDR1 and CDR2 from the germline V gene are MNHEY and SVGAGI. The CDR3 is made up of 11 amino acids. The CDR3 spells CASSQGVGYTF. CDR3 in DNA: TGTGCCAGCAGCCAAGGAGTTGGCTACACCTTC.

This chain links TRBV18 with TRBJ1-5; D is uncertain. Germline V gives CDR1 KGHSH, CDR2 LQKENI. The CDR3 runs 13 residues. Trimming took off 6 bases at V and 4 bases at J, with 10 bases between the two ends. As DNA, the CDR3 is TGTGCCAGCTCCCCGTTAAAGAATCAGCCCCAGCATTTT. Translated, it gives CASSPLKNQPQHF.

The count of this clone is one. The CDR3 here is CASSLAPRSSYNEQFF. CDR3 DNA sequence: TGCGCCAGCAGCTTGGCTCCGCGGAGCTCCTACAATGAGCAGTTCTTC. The rearrangement joins TRBV5-1 to TRBJ2-1; D not resolved. The CDR3 has 16 amino acids. Trimming shortened V by 0 bases and J by 0 bases, and 10 bases separated the two germline ends. CDR1 SGHRS and CDR2 YFSETQ come from the germline V gene.

The chain uses TRBV7-8 and TRBJ2-5; 9 nucleotides match TRBD2. Unmatched junction bases numbered 10, after V lost 2 bases and J lost 0 bases. Germline V gene data show CDR1 as SGHVS and CDR2 as FQNEAQ. The CDR3 length is 18 residues. CDR3 residues: CASSLSASPSGNQETQYF. The DNA of the CDR3 is TGTGCCAGCAGCTTATCCGCGAGCCCTAGCGGGAACCAAGAGACCCAGTACTTC.

This CDR3 reads CAWSPPGEQYF. CDR3 in DNA: TGTGCCTGGAGCCCCCCCGGAGAGCAGTACTTC. The chain links TRBV30 to TRBJ2-7, with D hard to call. Looked up from germline, CDR1 is GTSNPN and CDR2 is SVGIG (reference sequence). CDR3 length: 11 residues. V lost 3 bases to trimming and J lost 7 bases, with 10 bases between them.

The V call is TRBV9, the J call TRBJ2-1, with 9 bases aligning to TRBD2. Germline CDR1 is SGDLS and CDR2 is YYNGEE. Unmatched junction bases numbered 4, after V lost 4 bases and J lost 2 bases. This CDR3 region has 15 residues. In DNA form, the CDR3 reads TGTGCCAGCAGCTCTAGCGGGACCGCCTACAATGAGCAGTTCTTC. This codes for CASSSSGTAYNEQFF.

Concerning this clone: Other DNA sequences in the same sample also yield this CDR3. The chain links TRBV28 to TRBJ2-6; D is ambiguous. CDR3 length equals 13 residues. Germline V gene sequence: CDR1 MDHEN, CDR2 SYDVKM. V was clipped by 3 bases and J by 2 bases, with 2 bases between them. Here the CDR3 reads CASSLAGANVLTF. The CDR3, as DNA: TGTGCCAGCAGTTTGGCTGGGGCCAACGTCCTGACTTTC.

This clone was observed once. One end of the junction fails to match germline, which may point to a read error. The chain is built from TRBV7-7 and TRBJ2-5, with 8 bases that match TRBD2. The CDR3 sequence is 16 residues long. CDR1 is SSHAT and CDR2 is FNYEAQ in the germline V gene (reference sequence). The CDR3 is CASSLGVAGTQETQYF. The CDR3 DNA sequence: TGTGCTAGCAGCCTTGGGGTAGCGGGGACTCAAGAGACCCAGTACTTC.

This clone came up once. The V and J genes are TRBV9 and TRBJ2-1; D may be TRBD2 (6 bases). The CDR3 is 15 residues long. The ends were cut back, 0 bases at V and 5 bases at J, with 12 bases in the middle. Germline V gene lookup returns CDR1 SGDLS and CDR2 YYNGEE. The CDR3 DNA is TGTGCCAGCAGCGTAGGACTAGTCGGGCACAATGAGCAGTTCTTC. It encodes CASSVGLVGHNEQFF.

The V gene is TRBV7-8, the J gene TRBJ2-5, with D possibly being TRBD2 (5 bases). This CDR3 has 14 amino acids. Trimming removed 1 base from V and 2 bases from J, with 8 bases in between. From germline, CDR1 is SGHVS and CDR2 FQNEAQ. The CDR3: CASSLGGVQETQYF. CDR3 in DNA: TGTGCCAGCAGCTTAGGGGGAGTACAAGAGACCCAGTACTTC.

The rearrangement links TRBV29-1 to TRBJ1-1; 7 positions agree with TRBD1. V dropped 1 base and J dropped 0; count of bases not matched to a gene: 5. The CDR3 sequence is 15 residues long. The V gene's germline CDR1 is SQVTM and CDR2 ANQGSEA. CDR3 amino acids: CSVEVGGQLNTEAFF. The CDR3 DNA follows: TGCAGCGTTGAAGTAGGGGGACAGCTGAACACTGAAGCTTTCTTT.

About this clone itself: Additional DNA sequences in this sample encode the identical CDR3. CDR3: CASSDRASYEQYF. The CDR3 nucleotides read TGTGCCAGCAGTGACAGGGCCTCCTACGAGCAGTACTTC. The chain carries TRBV27 and TRBJ2-7; 7 positions agree with TRBD1. Germline trimming cut 5 bases from V and 0 bases from J; bases unmatched to any gene: 1. Germline V CDR1 and CDR2: MNHEY, SMNVEV (reference sequence). This CDR3 is 13 amino acids long.

This chain joins TRBV6-1 and TRBJ2-3; 7 bases are shared with TRBD2. The germline CDR1 and CDR2 sequences are MNHNS and SASEGT. V trimming: 6 bases; J trimming: 5 bases; junction bases outside the gene matches: 5. This CDR3 is built from 13 residues. The CDR3 loop is CASRPGGRDTQYF. CDR3 coding DNA: TGTGCCAGCAGACCGGGAGGAAGAGATACGCAGTATTTT.

With respect to this clone: The sample carries other DNA sequences with the same CDR3. J is TRBJ2-5 and V is TRBV7-2; 8 positions agree with TRBD2. With V trimmed by 3 bases and J by 2 bases, 2 bases remained unmatched. Germline lookup yields CDR1 SGHTA and CDR2 FQGNSA. CDR3 length: 14 amino acids. In nucleotides, the CDR3 is TGTGCCAGCAGCTTGGCTAGCGGGCAAGAGACCCAGTACTTC. As protein: CASSLASGQETQYF. The variable domain in full, with the rest retrieved from reference TRBV7-2 and TRBJ2-5, is GAGVSQSPSNKVTEKGKDVELRCDPISGHTALYWYRQSLGQGLEFLIYFQGNSAPDKSGLPSDRFSAERTGGSVSTLTIQRTQQEDSAVYLCASSLASGQETQYFGPGTRLLVL.

The chain uses TRBV10-3 and TRBJ2-7; 9 bases are shared with TRBD1. Germline assignment: CDR1 ENHRY and CDR2 SYGVKD. V shed 6 bases and J 6 bases; nucleotides not matched to a gene: 18. The CDR3 has 17 amino acids. CDR3 in amino acids: CAISGPGTGSNPREQYF. The CDR3 coding sequence is TGTGCCATCAGCGGTCCCGGGACAGGGTCGAACCCTCGCGAGCAGTACTTC.

V gene TRBV9 combines with J gene TRBJ2-1; D might be TRBD1 (6 bases). Germline-derived CDR1 and CDR2 are SGDLS and YYNGEE. The CDR3 spans 15 residues. Trimming removed 3 bases from V and 6 bases from J, with 16 bases in between. Written as DNA, the CDR3 is TGTGCCAGCAGCGAGACCGGGACAACCTCCAATGAGCAGTTCTTC. This encodes CASSETGTTSNEQFF.